This entry is about one T cell receptor beta chain. The antigen remains unidentified. The method was immunoSEQ multiplex PCR; TCRdb's version includes in-frame clones alone and lacks a portion of them. The sample holds 31,000 or so clones, around 82% seen once. The entry originates in a study of a mutant IDH1 vaccine in newly diagnosed glioma. Overall study: During weeks 1, 3, 5, 7, 11, 15, 19 and 23, patients received eight vaccinations. Vaccination followed radiotherapy alone by 4-6 weeks, or accompanied temozolomide cycles.

Germline assignment: CDR1 LNHDA and CDR2 SQIVND (reference sequence). CDR3 length: 17 residues. The V segment lost 5 bases and the J segment 0 bases; nucleotides outside the gene matches: 7. Study-wide findings and caveats: Pseudoprogression appears to have had no connection to changes in top peripheral T cell clonotypes.

Time point of the sample: week 11, during vaccination. Vaccination comprised doses that each held 300 ug of mutant IDH1 20-mer peptide, plus topical imiquimod. The study enrolled donors with new WHO grade 3 or 4 IDH1-mutant, ATRX-lost astrocytomas. This specimen was PBMCs, taken from a glioma patient whose treatment included an IDH1 peptide vaccine. The TCR originated in a man aged 25-40 years with glioma. The chain links TRBV19 to TRBJ2-6; 7 nucleotides agree with TRBD1. CDR3 sequence (DNA): TGTGCCAGTAGTCGACAGGGAGCTTTCTCTGGGGCCAACGTCCTGACTTTC. Its protein product is CASSRQGAFSGANVLTF.